These 20 T cell receptor beta chains were all obtained from the same sample, sequenced in a study of blood T cell repertoires in COVID-19 (TCRdb year 2020). The receptor library was made with the immunoSEQ multiplex PCR assay. TCRdb re-hosts the immuneACCESS table, in-frame sequences only. Its copies lack some clones; in the studies checked, an unresolved V gene accounts for under half of them, and the cause for the rest is not known. The table for this sample lists about 99,000 clones; 75% to 85% of them were counted only once. The ten largest clones represent roughly 18% of the sample. What was sequenced was peripheral blood. The receptors originated from a woman older than 75 with active or convalescent COVID-19.

The V gene is TRBV5-6, the J gene TRBJ1-4; the D gene is possibly TRBD1 (5 bases). Per the germline V gene, CDR1 is SGHDT and CDR2 is YYEEEE. CDR3 length: 12 residues. Trimming pared 7 bases from V and 5 bases from J, leaving 9 bases between. The CDR3 region is CASAGPNEKLFF. The CDR3 region has the DNA TGTGCCAGCGCGGGGCCCAATGAAAAACTGTTTTTT.

V and J are TRBV2 and TRBJ2-7; D might be TRBD1 (5 bases). With 3 bases removed from V and 1 base from J, the gap between germline ends came to 7 bases. Per germline, CDR1 SNHLY and CDR2 FYNNEI. CDR3 length: 13 residues. The CDR3: CASSDQGSYEQYF. DNA of the CDR3: TGTGCCAGCAGTGATCAGGGTTCCTACGAGCAGTACTTC.

The rearrangement uses TRBV7-7 and TRBJ1-1; the D gene is possibly TRBD1 (6 bases). Germline loops: CDR1 SSHAT, CDR2 FNYEAQ (reference sequence). There are 16 residues in the CDR3. V lost 4 bases, J lost 4 bases, and 19 bases lay in between. The CDR3: CASSSCYQGTGTEAFF. The CDR3 DNA follows: TGTGCCAGCAGCTCATGCTACCAGGGGACGGGCACTGAAGCTTTCTTT.

The chain couples TRBV9 to TRBJ1-3, with D maybe TRBD1 (6 bases). The length of the CDR3 is 15 residues. V lost 3 bases and J 4 bases, leaving 14 bases between the germline ends. Germline CDR1 is SGDLS and CDR2 is YYNGEE. The CDR3 sequence: CASSETGIAGNTIYF. CDR3 nucleotide sequence: TGTGCCAGCAGCGAGACAGGTATAGCGGGAAACACCATATATTTT. The whole variable domain, filled in from reference TRBV9 and TRBJ1-3, reads DSGVTQTPKHLITATGQRVTLRCSPRSGDLSVYWYQQSLDQGLQFLIQYYNGEERAKGNILERFSAQQFPDLHSELNLSSLELGDSALYFCASSETGIAGNTIYFGEGSWLTVV.

At least ten counts were recorded for this clone. V usage is TRBV4-1 and J usage is TRBJ2-3; 12 bases map to TRBD2. J gave up 4 bases and V 9 bases, and 8 bases lay outside the gene matches. The CDR3 sequence is 15 residues long. The germline V gene encodes CDR1 MGHRA and CDR2 YSYEKL. The CDR3 sequence is CASRLAGAYPDTQYF. As DNA, the CDR3 is TGCGCCAGTCGACTAGCGGGAGCTTATCCAGATACGCAGTATTTT.

The CDR3 loop reads CATSSGQGSDQPQHF. The DNA of the CDR3 is TGTGCCACCAGCAGCGGACAGGGCAGCGACCAGCCCCAGCATTTT. The rearrangement uses TRBV15 and TRBJ1-5; 8 nucleotides align to TRBD1. V dropped 3 bases and J dropped 7; count of bases not matched to a gene: 8. The germline V gene encodes CDR1 LNHNV and CDR2 YYDKDF (reference sequence). The CDR3 spans 15 residues.

This clone has just one count. The chain has TRBV19 and TRBJ2-1, with 7 bases fitting TRBD2. The CDR3 has 16 amino acids. Germline V gene lookup returns CDR1 LNHDA and CDR2 SQIVND (reference sequence). The ends lost 4 bases at V and 8 bases at J; junction bases unmatched: 14. CDR3 coding DNA: TGTGCCAGTAGTACCCGACGGGCGACGGGAGGCCATGAGCAGTTCTTC. Translation: CASSTRRATGGHEQFF.

This sequence joins TRBV6-5 and TRBJ1-6, with D uncertain. The CDR3 covers 14 residues. Trimming took off 6 bases at V and 0 bases at J, with 6 bases between the two ends. Per the germline V gene, CDR1 is MNHEY and CDR2 is SVGAGI. This CDR3 is CASRESSYNSPLHF. The CDR3 nucleotides are TGTGCCAGCAGGGAGAGCTCCTATAATTCACCCCTCCACTTT.

The chain joins TRBV18 to TRBJ1-5; D ambiguous. Germline-derived CDR1 and CDR2 are KGHSH and LQKENI. Trimming stripped 1 base from V and 6 bases from J, with 13 bases between. The CDR3 has 15 residues. The CDR3 DNA reads as TGTGCCAGCTCACCACGGGGAGAACTGGGTCAGCCCCAGCATTTT. Residues: CASSPRGELGQPQHF. Looking up the rest from reference TRBV18 and TRBJ1-5 gives the full variable domain: NAGVMQNPRHLVRRRGQEARLRCSPMKGHSHVYWYRQLPEEGLKFMVYLQKENIIDESGMPKERFSAEFPKEGPSILRIQQVVRGDSAAYFCASSPRGELGQPQHFGDGTRLSIL.

This chain joins TRBV7-2 and TRBJ2-7, with D perhaps TRBD2 (6 bases). Germline V CDR1 and CDR2: SGHTA, FQGNSA. Trimming shortened V by 5 bases and J by 2 bases, and 16 bases separated the two germline ends. CDR3 length: 15 amino acids. The CDR3 nucleotides are TGTGCCAGCAGCCTAAGGGACTTCAACCCCTACGAGCAGTACTTC. Protein: CASSLRDFNPYEQYF.

The chain is built from TRBV5-1 and TRBJ2-5; 10 positions match TRBD1. The CDR3 runs to 16 residues. Trimming cost V 4 bases and J 2 bases; bases outside gene matches: 8. The V gene's germline CDR1 is SGHRS and CDR2 YFSETQ. In nucleotides, the CDR3 is TGCGCCAGCAGCCCTGGACAGGGGGGCCCTCAAGAGACCCAGTACTTC. It specifies CASSPGQGGPQETQYF.

The genes are TRBV7-9 and TRBJ2-1, with D tentatively TRBD2 (5 bases). The V gene lost 3 bases and the J gene lost 10 bases, with 10 bases spanning the gap. CDR3 length equals 12 residues. From germline, CDR1 is SEHNR and CDR2 FQNEAQ (reference sequence). CDR3 nucleotides: TGTGCCAGCAGCTTTGGAGGATGGGAGCAGTTCTTC. Translation: CASSFGGWEQFF.

The rearrangement uses TRBV9 and TRBJ2-5; perhaps TRBD2 as D (6 bases). Germline CDR1 reads SGDLS; CDR2 reads YYNGEE. V lost 7 bases to trimming and J lost 5 bases, with 21 bases between them. The CDR3 runs 15 residues. The CDR3 coding sequence is TGTGCCAGCGGGCGTAGCGGATCCCTCGGGGAGACCCAGTACTTC. It translates to CASGRSGSLGETQYF.

The gene calls are TRBV28 and TRBJ1-1, with TRBD1 matching 7 bases. V lost 5 bases to trimming and J lost 4 bases; unmatched junction nucleotides: 13. This CDR3 contains 16 residues. Germline V gives CDR1 MDHEN, CDR2 SYDVKM. In DNA form, the CDR3 reads TGTGCCAGCAGTAAAATAGGGGGCCTAAGTGGCACTGAAGCTTTCTTT. Residues: CASSKIGGLSGTEAFF. Using reference TRBV28 and TRBJ1-1 for the parts outside the CDR3, the full variable domain is DVKVTQSSRYLVKRTGEKVFLECVQDMDHENMFWYRQDPGLGLRLIYFSYDVKMKEKGDIPEGYSVSREKKERFSLILESASTNQTSMYLCASSKIGGLSGTEAFFGQGTRLTVV.

This rearrangement joins TRBV28 to TRBJ1-2, with D possibly being TRBD1 (6 bases). Trimming stripped 6 bases from V and 8 bases from J, with 16 bases between. CDR1 and CDR2 from the germline V gene are MDHEN and SYDVKM. CDR3 length: 13 residues. The CDR3 loop is CASSQQGPGGYTF. The CDR3 nucleotides are TGTGCCAGCAGCCAACAGGGCCCCGGGGGCTACACCTTC.

The chain carries TRBV4-1 and TRBJ2-1, with 15 bases that match TRBD2. Germline trimming cut 7 bases from V and 8 bases from J; bases unmatched to any gene: 6. The CDR3 extends over 15 amino acids. Per the germline V gene, CDR1 is MGHRA and CDR2 is YSYEKL. CDR3: CASNPGLAGGYEQFF. The CDR3 DNA reads as TGCGCCAGCAACCCGGGACTAGCGGGAGGATATGAGCAGTTCTTC.

This chain uses TRBV10-3 with TRBJ1-3; 7 nucleotides align to TRBD1. The J segment lost 5 bases and the V segment lost 6 bases, leaving 4 bases of the junction unmatched. CDR3 size: 13 residues. Germline values: CDR1 ENHRY, CDR2 SYGVKD. CDR3 sequence (DNA): TGTGCCATCAGCCTGACAGGGAGAAACACCATATATTTT. Translated, it gives CAISLTGRNTIYF.

The rearrangement links TRBV6-5 to TRBJ1-5; no clear D gene. The germline CDR1 and CDR2 sequences are MNHEY and SVGAGI. V was clipped by 5 bases and J by 0 bases, with 8 bases between them. The CDR3 sequence is 14 residues long. CDR3 DNA: TGTGCCAGCAGTCTAACAGCTAGCAATCAGCCCCAGCATTTT. Its translation: CASSLTASNQPQHF.

The CDR3 DNA is TGCGCCAGCACTTCCCGGGCTGGGACAGGACGGCAAGAGACCCAGTACTTC. This encodes CASTSRAGTGRQETQYF. The chain joins TRBV5-1 to TRBJ2-5, with 8 bases aligning to TRBD1. Germline V gene lookup returns CDR1 SGHRS and CDR2 YFSETQ. CDR3 length: 17 residues. V was pared by 6 bases and J by 2 bases, with 15 bases of the junction left unmatched.

The chain links TRBV9 to TRBJ2-1; 10 bases fit TRBD1. V shed 0 bases, J shed 6 bases, and the junction held 3 bases outside the gene matches. This CDR3 region has 15 residues. Germline CDR1 SGDLS, CDR2 YYNGEE. CDR3 in DNA: TGTGCCAGCAGCGTAGGAGGGACAGGGGTCAATGAGCAGTTCTTC. Protein sequence: CASSVGGTGVNEQFF.